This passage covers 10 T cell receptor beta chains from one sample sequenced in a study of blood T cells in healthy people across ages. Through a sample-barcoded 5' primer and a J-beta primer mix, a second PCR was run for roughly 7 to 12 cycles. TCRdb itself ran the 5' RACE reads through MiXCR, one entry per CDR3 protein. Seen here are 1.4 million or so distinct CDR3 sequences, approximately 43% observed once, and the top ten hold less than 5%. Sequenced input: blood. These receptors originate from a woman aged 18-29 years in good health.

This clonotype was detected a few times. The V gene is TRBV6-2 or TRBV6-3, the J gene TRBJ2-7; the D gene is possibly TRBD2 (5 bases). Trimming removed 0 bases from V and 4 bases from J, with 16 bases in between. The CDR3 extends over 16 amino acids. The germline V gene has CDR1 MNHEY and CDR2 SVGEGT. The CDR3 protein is CASSYSRGPPLYEQYF. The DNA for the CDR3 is TGTGCCAGCAGTTACTCGAGAGGGCCACCCCTTTACGAGCAGTACTTC.

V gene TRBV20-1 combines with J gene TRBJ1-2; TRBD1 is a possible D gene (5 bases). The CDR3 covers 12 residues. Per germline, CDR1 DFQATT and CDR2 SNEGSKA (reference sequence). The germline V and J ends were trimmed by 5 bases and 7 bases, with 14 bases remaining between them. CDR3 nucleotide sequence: TGCAGTGCTCGCAACTCGGGGGGTGGCTACACCTTC. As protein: CSARNSGGGYTF.

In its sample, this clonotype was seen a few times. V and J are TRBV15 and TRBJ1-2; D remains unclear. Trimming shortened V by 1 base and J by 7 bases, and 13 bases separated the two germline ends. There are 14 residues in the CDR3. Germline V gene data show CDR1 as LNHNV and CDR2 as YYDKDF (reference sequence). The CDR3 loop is CATSRGVRVGGYTF. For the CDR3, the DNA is TGTGCCACCAGCAGAGGAGTAAGGGTCGGTGGCTACACCTTC. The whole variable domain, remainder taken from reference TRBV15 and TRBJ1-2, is DAMVIQNPRYQVTQFGKPVTLSCSQTLNHNVMYWYQQKSSQAPKLLFHYYDKDFNNEADTPDNFQSRRPNTSFCFLDIRSPGLGDTAMYLCATSRGVRVGGYTFGSGTRLTVV.

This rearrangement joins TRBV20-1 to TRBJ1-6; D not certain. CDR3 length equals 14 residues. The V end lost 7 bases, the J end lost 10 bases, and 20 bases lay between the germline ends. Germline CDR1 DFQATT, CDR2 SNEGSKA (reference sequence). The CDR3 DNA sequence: TGCAGTGTCGGAGGGAGGGCAGACATGTCACCCCTCCACTTT. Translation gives CSVGGRADMSPLHF.

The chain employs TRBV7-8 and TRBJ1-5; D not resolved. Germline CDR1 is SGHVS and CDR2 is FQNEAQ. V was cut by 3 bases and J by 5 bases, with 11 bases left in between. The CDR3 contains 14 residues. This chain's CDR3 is CASSFGITHQPQHF. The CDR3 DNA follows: TGTGCCAGCAGCTTCGGGATAACCCATCAGCCCCAGCATTTT.

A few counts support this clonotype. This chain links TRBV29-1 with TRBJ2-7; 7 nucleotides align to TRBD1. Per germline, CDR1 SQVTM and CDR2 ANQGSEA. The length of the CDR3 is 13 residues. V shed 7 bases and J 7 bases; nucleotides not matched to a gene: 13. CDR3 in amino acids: CSAATGNYNEQYF. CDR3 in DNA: TGCAGCGCCGCGACAGGGAACTACAATGAGCAGTACTTC.

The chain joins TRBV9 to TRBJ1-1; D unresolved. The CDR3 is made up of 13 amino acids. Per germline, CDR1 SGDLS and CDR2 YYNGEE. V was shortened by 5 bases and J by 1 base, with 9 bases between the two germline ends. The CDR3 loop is CASSFDKNTEAFF. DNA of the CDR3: TGTGCCAGCAGTTTTGACAAGAACACTGAAGCTTTCTTT.

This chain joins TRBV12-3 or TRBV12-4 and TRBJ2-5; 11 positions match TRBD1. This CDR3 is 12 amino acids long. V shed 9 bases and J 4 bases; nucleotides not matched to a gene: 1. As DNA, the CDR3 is TGTGCCAGTGGGACAGGGGGAGAGACCCAGTACTTC. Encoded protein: CASGTGGETQYF.

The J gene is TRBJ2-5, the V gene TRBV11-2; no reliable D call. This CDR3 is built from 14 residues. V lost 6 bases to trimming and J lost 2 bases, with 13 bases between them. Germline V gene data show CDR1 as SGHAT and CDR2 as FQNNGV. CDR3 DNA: TGTGCCAGCAGTTTCGGGTACAGACAAGAGACCCAGTACTTC. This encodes CASSFGYRQETQYF.

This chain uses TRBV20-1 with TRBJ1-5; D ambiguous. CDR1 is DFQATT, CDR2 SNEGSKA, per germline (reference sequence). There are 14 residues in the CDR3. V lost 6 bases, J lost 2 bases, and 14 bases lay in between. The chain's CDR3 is CSAKDPARNQPQHF. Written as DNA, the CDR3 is TGCAGTGCCAAAGACCCAGCGCGCAATCAGCCCCAGCATTTT.